This TCR beta chain was found in a study of blood T cell repertoires in COVID-19. Study background: PBMCs, B-cell-depleted T cells, or T cells were the source of the cDNA or gDNA that made up the material.

CDR1 and CDR2 from the germline V gene are SQVTM and ANQGSEA. CDR3 size: 13 residues. Trimming cost V 7 bases and J 2 bases; bases outside gene matches: 8. In the original analysis: Reference gene primer amplification gave nucleated cell count estimates. Sequenced by immunoSEQ multiplex PCR; TCRdb stores in-frame clones only, minus some. V, J and clone size derive from that table, while D and trimming were established from the DNA sequence. This sample has roughly 180,000 clones, with 70% to 80% found just once. The specimen sequenced was PBMCs or T cells enriched from blood (not recorded which). The chain carries TRBV29-1 and TRBJ2-7; 7 nucleotides align to TRBD2. The receptor's source is a man aged 55 to 70 who had been exposed to COVID-19. This chain's CDR3 is CSAGYRGAYEQYF. The CDR3 DNA follows: TGCAGCGCTGGGTATCGGGGGGCCTACGAGCAGTACTTC.